This T cell receptor (beta chain) was sequenced for a study of OX40 agonist ivuxolimab in advanced cancers. For context, the study as a whole: Ivuxolimab, which targeted the costimulatory receptor OX40 (CD134), was an agonistic, fully human IgG2 monoclonal antibody. Partial responses occurred in three dose-escalation patients, of whom one had hepatocellular carcinoma and two had cutaneous melanoma. Intravenous ivuxolimab was administered to patients every 2 weeks at six dose levels: 0.01, 0.1, 0.3, 1.5, 3 and 10 mg/kg. Peripheral TCRbeta sequencing was intended to test whether TCR sequence diversity was altered and clonal T-cell expansion was caused by ivuxolimab. Of the roughly 52 dose-escalation patients, hepatocellular carcinoma was present in around 20, melanoma in around 15, renal cell carcinoma in 9 and head and neck cancer in 9. Patients were allowed to have had prior anti-PD-1, anti-PD-L1 or anti-CTLA-4 therapy, and 40% of the dose-escalation patients had been treated with checkpoint inhibitors. In the dose-escalation cohort, 82.7% of patients were male, and the mean age was approximately 60 years, with a range of about 23 to 85. The paper reports the monotherapy dose-escalation portion (N of about 47 patients) of the phase I ivuxolimab trial.

Patients with a history of autoimmune disease or receiving systemic immunosuppression were excluded from the trial. Peripheral blood for TCR sequencing was collected from all dose cohorts at baseline, on cycle 4 day 1, and on cycle 7 day 1. Samples were obtained from an open-label, multicenter, first-in-human phase I dose-escalation trial of ivuxolimab. Adults with locally advanced or metastatic melanoma, renal cell carcinoma, hepatocellular carcinoma or head and neck squamous cell carcinoma were enrolled in the trial. CD4+ and CD8+ T cells were sorted separately from peripheral blood before TCR sequencing. For sequencing of the TCRbeta CDR3 region, genomic DNA was extracted from the sorted cells. The immunoSEQ Assay was used for sequencing of TCRbeta CDR3 regions. The table was pulled from immuneACCESS by TCRdb, which kept in-frame rearrangements only. Such tables lose some clones; where checked, under half of the loss comes from unresolved V genes, and the rest has no known cause. The sample table records fewer than 85,000 clones; over 85% of these occur just once. About 0.4% of the sample is in the top ten clones.

The germline V gene encodes CDR1 SGDLS and CDR2 YYNGEE. The CDR3 holds 17 amino acids from the cysteine to the phenylalanine. Just CDR3 DNA is preserved here, 51 bases in frame from base 1. Between the V and J ends, shortened by 3 bases and 3 bases respectively, the junction contains 18 bases. Concerning this clone itself: Its antigen remains unidentified. Base qualities are not provided; no much larger clone lies one nucleotide away.

Overall study outcomes, separate from this receptor: At doses from 0.1 to 3.0 mg/kg, clonal expansion was seen in both CD4+ and CD8+ blood T cells between baseline and week 6. Partial responders in the 0.1-3.0 mg/kg groups had among the lowest normalized peripheral clonal expansion, especially among CD8+ T cells. Low levels of normalized T-cell clonal expansion were also seen in some nonresponding patients. Antigen specificity was not determined for the clonally expanded peripheral T cells. After ivuxolimab, expanded clones were on average more numerous among CD8+ T cells than among CD4+ T cells.

The receptor chain draws on TRBV9 and TRBJ2-2, with no confident D gene call. The sequence was collected from an adult with an advanced solid tumor such as melanoma, head and neck, liver or kidney cancer. Sequencing was performed on CD4+ or CD8+ T cells sorted from blood, taken in a trial of the OX40 agonist ivuxolimab. The CDR3 reads as follows: CASSADHLPSDTGELFF. The sequence in DNA is TGTGCCAGCAGCGCTGATCACCTCCCTAGTGACACCGGGGAGCTGTTTTTT.